This T cell receptor beta chain was retrieved from a study of blood T cell repertoires in COVID-19. Background on the study: In each case, the material was cDNA or gDNA derived from T cells, B-cell-depleted T cells, or PBMCs.

V dropped 7 bases and J dropped 3 bases, with 7 bases sitting between them. The V gene's germline CDR1 is MNHNY and CDR2 SVGAGI (reference sequence). The CDR3 consists of 13 residues. This table comes from immunoSEQ multiplex PCR, and its TCRdb copy is limited to in-frame clones, with some not included. The sample holds about 59,000 clones, almost 80% seen once. This clone appeared once. The sequence came from a man aged 80 or over with acute or convalescent COVID-19. The V and J genes are TRBV6-6 and TRBJ1-6, with D possibly being TRBD1 (5 bases). Sequencing was performed on peripheral blood. DNA for the CDR3: TGTGCCAGCATACAGGACTATAATTCACCCCTCCACTTT. Translated, it gives CASIQDYNSPLHF.